What follows is one TCR beta chain and its context. There are 14 residues in the CDR3. Germline CDR1 is PRHDT and CDR2 is FYEKMQ (reference sequence). Trimming took off 7 bases at V and 3 bases at J, with 16 bases between the two ends. The table came from immunoSEQ multiplex PCR; TCRdb's copy has only in-frame clones and leaves some out. This sample has about 27,000 clones; about 80% occur once, and the top ten carry 13%. The data were taken from a study of sequential checkpoint blockade in melanoma. Across the study: Randomization was 1:1 between first-line nivolumab→ipilimumab and ipilimumab→nivolumab. Each arm's sequence ended with maintenance nivolumab.

The sample's treatment: randomized to nivolumab then ipilimumab (arm A) or the reverse (arm B). None of the patients previously received DNA-damaging chemotherapy. V and J are TRBV13 and TRBJ2-7; perhaps TRBD1 as D (6 bases). The source is a human donor with melanoma. Sample: CD8+ T cells sorted from blood (inferred from file names), taken from a patient given nivolumab and ipilimumab in sequence. DNA for the CDR3: TGTGCCAGCACCACGTACAGGGCCGGCTACGAGCAGTACTTC. Translation gives CASTTYRAGYEQYF.